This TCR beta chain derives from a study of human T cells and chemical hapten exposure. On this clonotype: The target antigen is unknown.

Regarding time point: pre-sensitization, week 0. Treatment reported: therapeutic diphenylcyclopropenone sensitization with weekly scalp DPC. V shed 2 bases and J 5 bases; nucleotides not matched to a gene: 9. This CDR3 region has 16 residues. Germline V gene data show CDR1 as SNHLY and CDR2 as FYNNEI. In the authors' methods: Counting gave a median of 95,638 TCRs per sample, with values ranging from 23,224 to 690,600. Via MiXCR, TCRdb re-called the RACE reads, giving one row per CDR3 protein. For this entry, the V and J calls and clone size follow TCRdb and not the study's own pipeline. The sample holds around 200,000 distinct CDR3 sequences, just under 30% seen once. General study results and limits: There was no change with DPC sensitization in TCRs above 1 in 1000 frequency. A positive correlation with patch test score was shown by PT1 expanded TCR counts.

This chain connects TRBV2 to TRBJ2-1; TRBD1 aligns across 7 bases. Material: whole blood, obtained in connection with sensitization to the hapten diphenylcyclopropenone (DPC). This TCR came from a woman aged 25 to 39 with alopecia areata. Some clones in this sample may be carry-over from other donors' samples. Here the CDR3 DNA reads TGTGCCAGCAGTGAAAGTTTTGGGACAGACGACAATGAGCAGTTCTTC. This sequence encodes CASSESFGTDDNEQFF.